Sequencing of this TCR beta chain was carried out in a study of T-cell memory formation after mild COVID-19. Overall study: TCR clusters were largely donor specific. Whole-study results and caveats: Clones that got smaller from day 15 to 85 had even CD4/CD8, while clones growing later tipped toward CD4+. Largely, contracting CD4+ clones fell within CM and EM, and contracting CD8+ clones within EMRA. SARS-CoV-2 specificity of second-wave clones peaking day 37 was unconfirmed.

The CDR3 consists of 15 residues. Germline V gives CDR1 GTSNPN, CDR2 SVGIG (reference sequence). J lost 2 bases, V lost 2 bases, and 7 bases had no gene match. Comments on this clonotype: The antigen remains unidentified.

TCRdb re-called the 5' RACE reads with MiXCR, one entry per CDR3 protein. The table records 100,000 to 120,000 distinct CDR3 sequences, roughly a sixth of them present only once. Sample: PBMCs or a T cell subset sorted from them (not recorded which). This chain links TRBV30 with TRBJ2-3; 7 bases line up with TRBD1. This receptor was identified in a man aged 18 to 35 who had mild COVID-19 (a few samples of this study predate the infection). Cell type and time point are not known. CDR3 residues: CAWSTGDTVTDTQYF. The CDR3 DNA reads TGTGCCTGGAGTACAGGGGATACTGTCACAGATACGCAGTATTTT. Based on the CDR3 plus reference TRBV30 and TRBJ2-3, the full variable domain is SQTIHQWPATLVQPVGSPLSLECTVEGTSNPNLYWYRQAAGRGLQLLFYSVGIGQISSEVPQNLSASRPQDRQFILSSKKLLLSDSGFYLCAWSTGDTVTDTQYFGPGTRLTVL.